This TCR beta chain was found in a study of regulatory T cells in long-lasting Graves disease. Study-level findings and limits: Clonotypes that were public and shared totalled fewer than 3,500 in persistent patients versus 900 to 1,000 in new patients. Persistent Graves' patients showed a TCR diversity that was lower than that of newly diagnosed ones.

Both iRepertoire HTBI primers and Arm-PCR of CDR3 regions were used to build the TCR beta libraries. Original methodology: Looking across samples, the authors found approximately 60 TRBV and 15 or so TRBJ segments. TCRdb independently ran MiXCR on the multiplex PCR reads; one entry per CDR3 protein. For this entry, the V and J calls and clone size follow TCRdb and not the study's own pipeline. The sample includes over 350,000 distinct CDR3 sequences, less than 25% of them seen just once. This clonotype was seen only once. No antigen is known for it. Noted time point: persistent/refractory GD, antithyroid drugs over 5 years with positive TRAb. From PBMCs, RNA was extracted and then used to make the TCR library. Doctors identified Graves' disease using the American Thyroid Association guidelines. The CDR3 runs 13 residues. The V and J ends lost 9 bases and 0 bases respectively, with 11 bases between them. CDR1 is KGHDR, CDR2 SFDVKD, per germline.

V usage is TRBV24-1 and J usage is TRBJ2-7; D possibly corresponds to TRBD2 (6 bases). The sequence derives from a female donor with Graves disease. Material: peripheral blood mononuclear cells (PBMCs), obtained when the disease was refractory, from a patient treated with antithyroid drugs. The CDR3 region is CATAGRPSYEQYF. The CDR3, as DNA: TGTGCCACCGCGGGGCGCCCCTCCTACGAGCAGTACTTC.